The TCR beta chain under discussion was sequenced for a study of shared clonotypes between healthy human individuals. This clone came up once. The V segment lost 5 bases and the J segment 9 bases; nucleotides outside the gene matches: 10. CDR1 and CDR2 (germline): SGHTA, FQGNSA. The CDR3 loop spans 14 amino acids. Data came from immunoSEQ multiplex PCR; TCRdb stores just in-frame clones and leaves some out. Among around 2,000,000 clones listed, 90% to 95% were seen once. This receptor was obtained from a man between 18 and 35 years old in good health. This sequence joins TRBV7-2 and TRBJ2-3; TRBD2 aligns across 8 bases. Sequencing was carried out using naive CD4+ T cells sorted from blood. The subset: CD45RA+ positively selected. This CDR3 reads CASSDVRAGVTQYF. The DNA for the CDR3 is TGTGCCAGCAGCGACGTTCGAGCGGGGGTCACGCAGTATTTT.